This TCR beta chain is from a study of CD8 T cells in Susac syndrome. Germline V lookup: CDR1 SEHNR, CDR2 FQNEAQ (reference sequence). The V gene lost 1 base and the J gene lost 6 bases, with 3 bases spanning the gap. The CDR3 length is 12 residues. cDNA came from roughly 0.47 to 1 ug RNA primed by random hexamers. TCRdb used MiXCR to reprocess the immunoSEQ multiplex PCR reads, holding one entry per CDR3 protein. The table has about 200,000 distinct CDR3 sequences, about 95% seen once. This clonotype was detected a few times. The receptor comes from a human donor with multiple sclerosis. Sequencing used CD4+ T cells from PBMCs. The rearrangement links TRBV7-9 to TRBJ2-2, with unresolved D. The CDR3 here is CASSLEAGELFF. The DNA for the CDR3 is TGTGCCAGCAGCTTAGAGGCCGGGGAGCTGTTTTTT.